The sequence of this T cell receptor (beta chain) was determined in a study of T-cell reconstitution after alpha-beta-depleted transplantation in children. Using unique molecular identifiers, the investigators prepared the TCRbeta library. Via MiXCR, TCRdb re-called the PCR reads, giving one row per CDR3 protein. Of roughly 240,000 distinct CDR3 sequences listed, roughly 8.2% are singletons. General study results and limits: At one year after transplant, newly produced T cells mostly accounted for T-cell counts and diversity. Reported findings indicate that, about two months after transplant, alpha-beta T cells came from several hundred expanded clones, which were derived from non-depleted graft cells.

In its sample, this clonotype was seen many times. The antigen remains undetermined. Germline trimming cut 8 bases from V and 7 bases from J; bases unmatched to any gene: 11. The CDR3 is 14 residues long. CDR1 LGHDT and CDR2 YNNKEL come from the germline V gene (reference sequence). The receptor's source is a male patient between 5 and 17 years old who had a stem cell transplant for acute lymphoblastic leukemia, so the T cells may come from the graft donor. The input for sequencing was PBMCs, mostly from graft donor cells, taken 180 days after TCRalphabeta/CD19-depleted stem cell transplant. The chain carries TRBV3-1 and TRBJ2-1; 7 nucleotides line up with TRBD2. The CDR3: CASGRGLPRNEQFF. The CDR3 DNA reads TGTGCCAGCGGGAGGGGCTTACCAAGAAATGAGCAGTTCTTC.